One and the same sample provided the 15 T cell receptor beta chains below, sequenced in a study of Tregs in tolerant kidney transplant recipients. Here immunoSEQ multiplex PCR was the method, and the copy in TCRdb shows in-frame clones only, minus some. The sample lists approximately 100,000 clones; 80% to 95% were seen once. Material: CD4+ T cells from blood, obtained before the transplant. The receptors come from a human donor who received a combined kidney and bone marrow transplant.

The DNA for the CDR3 is TGTGCCAGCAGTTACCGGGGGAGAACTAACACTGAAGCTTTCTTT. Translated: CASSYRGRTNTEAFF. The chain employs TRBV6-5 and TRBJ1-1, with D possibly being TRBD1 (5 bases). V lost 2 bases and J 2 bases, leaving 12 bases between the germline ends. The CDR3 length is 15 residues. Germline CDR1 MNHEY, CDR2 SVGAGI.

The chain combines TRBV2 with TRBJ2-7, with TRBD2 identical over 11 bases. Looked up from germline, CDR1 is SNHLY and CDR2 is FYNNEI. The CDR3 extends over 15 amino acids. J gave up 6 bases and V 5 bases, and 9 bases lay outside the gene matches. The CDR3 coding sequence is TGTGCCAGCAGTCTTAGCGGGGGGGCCGGATCCGAGCAGTACTTC. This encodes CASSLSGGAGSEQYF.

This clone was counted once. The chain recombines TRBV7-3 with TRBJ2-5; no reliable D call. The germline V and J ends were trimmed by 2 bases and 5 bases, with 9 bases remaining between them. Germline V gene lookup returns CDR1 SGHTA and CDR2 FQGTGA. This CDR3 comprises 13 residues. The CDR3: CASSLGPVETQYF. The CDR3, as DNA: TGTGCCAGCAGCTTAGGGCCAGTCGAGACCCAGTACTTC.

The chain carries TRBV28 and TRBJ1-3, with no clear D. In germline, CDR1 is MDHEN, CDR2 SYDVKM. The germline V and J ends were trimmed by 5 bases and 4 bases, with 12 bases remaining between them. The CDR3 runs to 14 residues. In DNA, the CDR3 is TGTGCCAGCAGTCCAGACTTGTGGGGAAACACCATATATTTT. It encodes CASSPDLWGNTIYF.

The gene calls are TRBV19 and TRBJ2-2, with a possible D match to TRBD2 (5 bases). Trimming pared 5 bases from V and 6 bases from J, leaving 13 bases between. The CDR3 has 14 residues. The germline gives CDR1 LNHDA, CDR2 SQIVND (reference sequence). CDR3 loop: CASSGGLGAGELFF. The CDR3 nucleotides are TGTGCCAGTAGTGGCGGACTTGGGGCCGGGGAGCTGTTTTTT.

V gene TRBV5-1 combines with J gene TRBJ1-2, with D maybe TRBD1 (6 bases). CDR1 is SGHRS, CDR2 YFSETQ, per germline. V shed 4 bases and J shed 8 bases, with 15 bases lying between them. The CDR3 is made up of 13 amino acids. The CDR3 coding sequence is TGCGCCAGCAGCCTTTCGGGGGGCGGAGGCTACACCTTC. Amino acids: CASSLSGGGGYTF.

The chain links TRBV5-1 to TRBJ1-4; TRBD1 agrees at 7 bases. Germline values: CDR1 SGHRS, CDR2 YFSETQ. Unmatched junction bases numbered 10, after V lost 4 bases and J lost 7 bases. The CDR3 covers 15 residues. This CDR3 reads CASSTRQGGGEKLFF. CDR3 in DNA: TGCGCCAGCAGCACACGACAGGGTGGGGGTGAAAAACTGTTTTTT.

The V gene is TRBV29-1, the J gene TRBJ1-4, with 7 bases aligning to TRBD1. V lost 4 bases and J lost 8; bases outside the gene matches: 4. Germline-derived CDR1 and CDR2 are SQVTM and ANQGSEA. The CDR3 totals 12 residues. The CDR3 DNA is TGCAGCGTTGGAGGGGGCCGGGAAAAACTGTTTTTT. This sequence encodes CSVGGGREKLFF.

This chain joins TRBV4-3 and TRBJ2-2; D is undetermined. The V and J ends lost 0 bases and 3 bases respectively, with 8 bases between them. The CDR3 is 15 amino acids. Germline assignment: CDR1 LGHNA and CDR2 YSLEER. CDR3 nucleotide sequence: TGCGCCAGCAGCCAAGACATGGGCTACACCGGGGAGCTGTTTTTT. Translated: CASSQDMGYTGELFF.

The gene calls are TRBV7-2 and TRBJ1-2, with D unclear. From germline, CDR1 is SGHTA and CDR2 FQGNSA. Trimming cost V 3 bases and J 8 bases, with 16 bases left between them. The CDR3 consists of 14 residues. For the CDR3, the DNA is TGTGCCAGCAGCTTCCCCCCTACAGTCATCGGCTACACCTTC. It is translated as CASSFPPTVIGYTF. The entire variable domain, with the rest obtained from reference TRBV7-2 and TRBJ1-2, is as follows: GAGVSQSPSNKVTEKGKDVELRCDPISGHTALYWYRQSLGQGLEFLIYFQGNSAPDKSGLPSDRFSAERTGGSVSTLTIQRTQQEDSAVYLCASSFPPTVIGYTFGSGTRLTVV.

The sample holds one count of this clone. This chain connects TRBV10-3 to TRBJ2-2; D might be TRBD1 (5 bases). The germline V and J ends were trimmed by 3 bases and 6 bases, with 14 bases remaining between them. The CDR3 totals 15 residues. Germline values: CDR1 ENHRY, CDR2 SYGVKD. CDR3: CAISEGRVNAGELFF. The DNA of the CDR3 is TGTGCCATCAGTGAAGGCAGGGTAAACGCCGGGGAGCTGTTTTTT.

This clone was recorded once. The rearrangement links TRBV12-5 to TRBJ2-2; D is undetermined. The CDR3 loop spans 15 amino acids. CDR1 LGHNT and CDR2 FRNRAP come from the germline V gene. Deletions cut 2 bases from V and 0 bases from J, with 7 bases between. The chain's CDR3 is CASGLLQTNTGELFF. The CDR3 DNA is TGTGCTAGTGGTTTGTTACAGACGAACACCGGGGAGCTGTTTTTT.

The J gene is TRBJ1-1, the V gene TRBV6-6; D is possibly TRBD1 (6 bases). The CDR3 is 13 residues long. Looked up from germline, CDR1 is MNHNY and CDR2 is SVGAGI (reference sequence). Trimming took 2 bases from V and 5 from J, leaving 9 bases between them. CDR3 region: CASSYRGLTEAFF. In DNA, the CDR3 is TGTGCCAGCAGTTACAGGGGGTTGACTGAAGCTTTCTTT.

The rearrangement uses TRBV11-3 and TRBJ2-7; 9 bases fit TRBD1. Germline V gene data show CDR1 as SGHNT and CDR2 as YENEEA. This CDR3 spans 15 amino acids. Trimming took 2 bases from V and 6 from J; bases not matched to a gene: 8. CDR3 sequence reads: CASSLMTGGNSEQYF. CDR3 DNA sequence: TGTGCCAGCAGCTTAATGACAGGGGGTAATAGCGAGCAGTACTTC.

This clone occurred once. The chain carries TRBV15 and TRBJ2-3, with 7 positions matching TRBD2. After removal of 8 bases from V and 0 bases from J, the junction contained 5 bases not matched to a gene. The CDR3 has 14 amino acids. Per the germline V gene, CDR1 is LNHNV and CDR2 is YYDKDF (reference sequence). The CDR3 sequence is CATARGDSTDTQYF. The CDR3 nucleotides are TGTGCCACCGCCCGGGGGGACAGCACAGATACGCAGTATTTT.